This record concerns one T cell receptor (beta chain) sequence. Antigen specificity is unknown. This CDR3 contains 16 residues. V shed 6 bases, J shed 0 bases, and the junction held 6 bases outside the gene matches. Germline lookup yields CDR1 SGHTA and CDR2 FQGNSA. Template switching by 5'RACE produced TCR cDNA, adding a universal primer site and UMIs. Each CDR3 protein gets one entry after TCRdb re-called the 5' RACE reads with MiXCR. The table records hundreds of thousands of distinct CDR3 sequences, 12% of them present only once. The data were obtained in a study of T cells after yellow fever vaccination. Points from the study as a whole: A large majority of primary-vaccination clones showed up again after the booster (roughly 96% CD4, 88% CD8).

Sequencing was performed on CD4+ T cells sorted from PBMCs, taken 15 days after the yellow fever booster vaccination. The receptor comes from a man in his late teens or twenties who received the YFV17D yellow fever vaccine. This chain connects TRBV7-2 to TRBJ2-1; 9 bases are shared with TRBD1. This CDR3 is CASSGQGKSSYNEQFF. Here the CDR3 DNA reads TGTGCCAGCAGTGGACAGGGGAAAAGCTCCTACAATGAGCAGTTCTTC.